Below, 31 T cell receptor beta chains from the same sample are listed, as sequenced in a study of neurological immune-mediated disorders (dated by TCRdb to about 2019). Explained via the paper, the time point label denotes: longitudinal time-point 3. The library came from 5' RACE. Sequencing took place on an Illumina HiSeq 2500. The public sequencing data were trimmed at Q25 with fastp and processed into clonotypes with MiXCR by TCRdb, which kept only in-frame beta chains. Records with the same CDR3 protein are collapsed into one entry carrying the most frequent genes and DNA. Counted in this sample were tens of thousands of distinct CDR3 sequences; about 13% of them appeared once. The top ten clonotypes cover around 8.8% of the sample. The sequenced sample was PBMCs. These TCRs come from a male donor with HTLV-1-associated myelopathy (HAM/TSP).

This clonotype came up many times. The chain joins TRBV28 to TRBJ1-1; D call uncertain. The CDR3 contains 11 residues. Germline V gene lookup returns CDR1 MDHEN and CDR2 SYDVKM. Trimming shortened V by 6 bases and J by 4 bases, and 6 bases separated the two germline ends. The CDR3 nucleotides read TGTGCCAGCAGGGGATTCACTGAAGCTTTCTTT. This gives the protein CASRGFTEAFF.

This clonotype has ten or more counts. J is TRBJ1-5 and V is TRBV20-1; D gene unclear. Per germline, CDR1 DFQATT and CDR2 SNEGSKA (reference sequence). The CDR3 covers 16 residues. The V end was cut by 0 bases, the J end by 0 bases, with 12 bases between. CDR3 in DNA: TGCAGTGCTAGAGATGTTAGAGATTATAGCAATCAGCCCCAGCATTTT. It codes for CSARDVRDYSNQPQHF.

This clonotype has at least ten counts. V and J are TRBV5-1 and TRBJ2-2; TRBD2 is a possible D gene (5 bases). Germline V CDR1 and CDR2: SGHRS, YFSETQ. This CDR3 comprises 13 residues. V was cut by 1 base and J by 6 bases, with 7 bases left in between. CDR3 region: CASSLSGAGELFF. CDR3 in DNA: TGCGCCAGCAGCTTGTCCGGGGCCGGGGAGCTGTTTTTT.

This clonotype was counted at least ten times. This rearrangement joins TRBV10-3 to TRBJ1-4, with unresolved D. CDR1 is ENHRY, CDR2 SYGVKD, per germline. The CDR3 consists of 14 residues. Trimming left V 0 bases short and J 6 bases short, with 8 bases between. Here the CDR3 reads CAISESKADEKLFF. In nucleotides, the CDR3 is TGTGCCATCAGTGAGTCGAAGGCAGATGAAAAACTGTTTTTT.

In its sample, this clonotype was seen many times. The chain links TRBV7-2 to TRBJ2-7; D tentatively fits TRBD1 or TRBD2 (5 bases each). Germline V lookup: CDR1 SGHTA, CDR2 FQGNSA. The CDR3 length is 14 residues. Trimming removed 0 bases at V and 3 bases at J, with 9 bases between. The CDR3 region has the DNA TGTGCCAGCAGCTTAGCCGGGACGGACTACGAGCAGTACTTC. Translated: CASSLAGTDYEQYF.

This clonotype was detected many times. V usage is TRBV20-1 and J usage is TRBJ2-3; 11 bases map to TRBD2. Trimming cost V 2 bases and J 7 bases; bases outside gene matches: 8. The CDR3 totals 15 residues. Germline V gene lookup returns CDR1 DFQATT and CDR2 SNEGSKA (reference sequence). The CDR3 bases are TGCAGTGCTAGACCGGGACTAGCGGTCCCAAATACGCAGTATTTT. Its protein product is CSARPGLAVPNTQYF.

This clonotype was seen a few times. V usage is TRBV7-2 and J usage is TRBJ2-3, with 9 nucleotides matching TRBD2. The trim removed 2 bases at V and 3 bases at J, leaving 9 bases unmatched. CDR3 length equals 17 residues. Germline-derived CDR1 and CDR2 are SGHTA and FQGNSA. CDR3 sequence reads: CASSLRPSGVWTDTQYF. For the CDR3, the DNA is TGTGCCAGCAGCTTACGTCCTAGCGGGGTCTGGACAGATACGCAGTATTTT.

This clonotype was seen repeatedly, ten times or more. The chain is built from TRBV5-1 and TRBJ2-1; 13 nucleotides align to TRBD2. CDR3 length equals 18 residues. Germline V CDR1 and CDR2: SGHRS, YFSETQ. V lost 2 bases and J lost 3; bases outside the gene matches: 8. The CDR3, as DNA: TGCGCCAGCAGCTTACTAGCGGGGGGGGTAAGTGGCTACAATGAGCAGTTCTTC. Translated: CASSLLAGGVSGYNEQFF.

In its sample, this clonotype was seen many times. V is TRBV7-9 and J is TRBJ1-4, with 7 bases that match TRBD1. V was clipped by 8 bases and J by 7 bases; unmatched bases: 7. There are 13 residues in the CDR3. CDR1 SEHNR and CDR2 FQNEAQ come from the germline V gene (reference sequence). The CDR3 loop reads CASLLDRSEKLFF. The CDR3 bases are TGTGCCAGCCTCCTGGACAGGAGTGAAAAACTGTTTTTT.

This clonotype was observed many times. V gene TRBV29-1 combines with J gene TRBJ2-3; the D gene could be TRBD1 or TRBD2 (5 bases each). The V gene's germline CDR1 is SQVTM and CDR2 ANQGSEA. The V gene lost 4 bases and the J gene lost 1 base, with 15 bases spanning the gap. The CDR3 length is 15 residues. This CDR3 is CSVGEEQEGTDTQYF. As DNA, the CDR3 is TGCAGCGTTGGAGAGGAACAGGAGGGCACAGATACGCAGTATTTT.

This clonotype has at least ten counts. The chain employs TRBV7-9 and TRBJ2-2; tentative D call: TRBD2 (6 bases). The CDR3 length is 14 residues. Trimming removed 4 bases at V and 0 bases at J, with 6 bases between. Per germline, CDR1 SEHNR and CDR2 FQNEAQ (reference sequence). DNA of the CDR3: TGTGCCAGCAGCTGGGGGGCGAACACCGGGGAGCTGTTTTTT. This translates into CASSWGANTGELFF.

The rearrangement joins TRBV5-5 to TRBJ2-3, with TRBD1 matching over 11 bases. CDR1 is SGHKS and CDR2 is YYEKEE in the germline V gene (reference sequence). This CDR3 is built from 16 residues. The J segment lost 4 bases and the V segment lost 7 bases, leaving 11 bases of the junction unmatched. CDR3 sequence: CASLGVGQGASDTQYF. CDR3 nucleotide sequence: TGTGCCAGCTTGGGCGTCGGACAGGGGGCTTCAGATACGCAGTATTTT.

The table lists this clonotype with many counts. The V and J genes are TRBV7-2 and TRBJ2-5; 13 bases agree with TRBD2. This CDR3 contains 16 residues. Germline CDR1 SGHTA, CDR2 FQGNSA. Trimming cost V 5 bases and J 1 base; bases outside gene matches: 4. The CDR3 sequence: CASSPRLAGGQETQYF. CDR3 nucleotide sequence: TGTGCCAGCAGCCCTCGACTAGCGGGGGGCCAAGAGACCCAGTACTTC.

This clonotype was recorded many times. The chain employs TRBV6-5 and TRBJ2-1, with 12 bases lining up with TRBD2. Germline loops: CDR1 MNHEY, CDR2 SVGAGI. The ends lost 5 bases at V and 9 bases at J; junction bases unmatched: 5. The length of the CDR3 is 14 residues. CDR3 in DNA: TGTGCCAGCAGTGGGACTAGCGGGTATACTGAGCAGTTCTTC. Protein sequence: CASSGTSGYTEQFF.

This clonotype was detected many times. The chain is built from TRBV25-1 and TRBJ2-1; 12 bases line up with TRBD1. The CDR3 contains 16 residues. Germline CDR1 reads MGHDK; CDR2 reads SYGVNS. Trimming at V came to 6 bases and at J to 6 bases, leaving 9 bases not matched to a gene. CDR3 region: CASRGVGTGGSNEQFF. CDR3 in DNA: TGTGCCAGCAGGGGGGTAGGGACAGGGGGCTCCAATGAGCAGTTCTTC.

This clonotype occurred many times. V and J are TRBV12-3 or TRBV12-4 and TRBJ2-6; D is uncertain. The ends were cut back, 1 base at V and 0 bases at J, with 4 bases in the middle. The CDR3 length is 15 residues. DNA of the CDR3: TGTGCCAGCAGTTTAGACCGCTCTGGGGCCAACGTCCTGACTTTC. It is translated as CASSLDRSGANVLTF.

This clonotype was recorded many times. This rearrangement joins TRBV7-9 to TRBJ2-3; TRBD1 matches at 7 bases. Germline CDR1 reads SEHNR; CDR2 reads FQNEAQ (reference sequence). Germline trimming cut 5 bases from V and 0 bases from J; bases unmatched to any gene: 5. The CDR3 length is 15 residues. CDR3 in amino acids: CASSEGTESTDTQYF. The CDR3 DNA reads TGTGCCAGCAGCGAAGGGACAGAGAGCACAGATACGCAGTATTTT.

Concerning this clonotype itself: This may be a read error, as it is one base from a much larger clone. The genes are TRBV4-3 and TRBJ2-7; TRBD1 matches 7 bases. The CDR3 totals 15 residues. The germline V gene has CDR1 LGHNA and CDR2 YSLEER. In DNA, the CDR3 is TGCGCCAACAGCCTTACAGGGGCCCCTTACTACGAGCAGTACTTC. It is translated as CANSLTGAPYYEQYF.

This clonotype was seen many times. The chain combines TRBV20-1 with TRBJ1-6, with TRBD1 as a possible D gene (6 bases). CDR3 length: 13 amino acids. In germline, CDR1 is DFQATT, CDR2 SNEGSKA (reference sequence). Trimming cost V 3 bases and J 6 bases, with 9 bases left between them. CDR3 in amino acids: CSAREDSNSPLHF. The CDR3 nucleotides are TGCAGTGCTAGGGAGGACAGTAATTCACCCCTCCACTTT.

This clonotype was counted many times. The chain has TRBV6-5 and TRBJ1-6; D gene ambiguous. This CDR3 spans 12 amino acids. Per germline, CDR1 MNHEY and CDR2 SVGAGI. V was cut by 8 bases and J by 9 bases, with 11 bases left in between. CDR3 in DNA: TGTGCCAGCCGTCGGCAGGCTTCACCCCTCCACTTT. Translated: CASRRQASPLHF.

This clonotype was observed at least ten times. CDR3 DNA: TGTGCCAGCAGACCGACAGGTTCCACAGATACGCAGTATTTT. It encodes CASRPTGSTDTQYF. The J gene is TRBJ2-3, the V gene TRBV7-2, with D possibly matching TRBD1 (6 bases). V was trimmed by 6 bases and J by 2 bases, leaving 12 bases between them. CDR1 and CDR2 (germline): SGHTA, FQGNSA. CDR3 length: 14 residues.

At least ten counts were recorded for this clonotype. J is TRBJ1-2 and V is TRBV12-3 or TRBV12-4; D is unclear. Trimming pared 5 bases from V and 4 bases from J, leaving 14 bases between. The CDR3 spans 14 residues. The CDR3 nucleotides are TGTGCCAGCAGTCCGCGACTGGAGTCCTATGGCTACACCTTC. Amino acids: CASSPRLESYGYTF.

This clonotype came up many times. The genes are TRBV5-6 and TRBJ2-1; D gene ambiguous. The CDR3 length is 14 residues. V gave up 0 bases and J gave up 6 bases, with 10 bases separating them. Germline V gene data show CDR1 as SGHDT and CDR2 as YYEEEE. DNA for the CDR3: TGTGCCAGCAGCTTGGATTGGGGTAGCAATGAGCAGTTCTTC. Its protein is CASSLDWGSNEQFF.

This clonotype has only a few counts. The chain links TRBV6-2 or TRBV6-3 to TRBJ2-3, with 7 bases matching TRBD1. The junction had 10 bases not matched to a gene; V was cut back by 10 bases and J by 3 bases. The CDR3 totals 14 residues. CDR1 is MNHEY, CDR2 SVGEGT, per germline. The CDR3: CATSDRDWTDTQYF. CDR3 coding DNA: TGTGCCACCTCCGACAGGGATTGGACAGATACGCAGTATTTT.

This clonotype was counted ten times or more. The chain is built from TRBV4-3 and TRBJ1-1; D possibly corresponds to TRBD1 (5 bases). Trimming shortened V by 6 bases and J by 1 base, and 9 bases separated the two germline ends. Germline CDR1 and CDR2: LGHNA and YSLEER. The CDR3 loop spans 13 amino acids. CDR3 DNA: TGCGCCAGCAGTCGGGGCTGGAACACTGAAGCTTTCTTT. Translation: CASSRGWNTEAFF.

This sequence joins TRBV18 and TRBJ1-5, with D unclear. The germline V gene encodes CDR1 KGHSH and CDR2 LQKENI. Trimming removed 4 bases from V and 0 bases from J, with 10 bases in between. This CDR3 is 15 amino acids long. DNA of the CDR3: TGTGCCAGCTCACTATTCGCTTATAGCAATCAGCCCCAGCATTTT. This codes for CASSLFAYSNQPQHF.

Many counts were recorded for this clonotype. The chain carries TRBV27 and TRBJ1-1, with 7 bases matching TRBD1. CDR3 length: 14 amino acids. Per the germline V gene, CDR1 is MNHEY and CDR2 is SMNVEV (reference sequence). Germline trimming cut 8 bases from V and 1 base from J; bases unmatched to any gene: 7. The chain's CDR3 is CASAAGGKNTEAFF. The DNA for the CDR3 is TGTGCCAGCGCCGCAGGGGGTAAGAACACTGAAGCTTTCTTT.

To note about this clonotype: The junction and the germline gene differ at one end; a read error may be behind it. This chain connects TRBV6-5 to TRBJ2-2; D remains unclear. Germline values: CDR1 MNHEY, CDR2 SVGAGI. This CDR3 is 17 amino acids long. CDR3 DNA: TGTGTCAGCTCTAAGAGTGCCGGGCAGTCGAACACCGGGGAGCTGTTTTTT. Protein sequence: CVSSKSAGQSNTGELFF.

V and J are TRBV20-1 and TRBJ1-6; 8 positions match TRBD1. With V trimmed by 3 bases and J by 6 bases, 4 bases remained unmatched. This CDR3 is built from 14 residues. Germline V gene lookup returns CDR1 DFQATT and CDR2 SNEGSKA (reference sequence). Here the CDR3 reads CSARTGESNSPLHF. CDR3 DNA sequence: TGCAGTGCTAGGACAGGGGAATCTAATTCACCCCTCCACTTT.

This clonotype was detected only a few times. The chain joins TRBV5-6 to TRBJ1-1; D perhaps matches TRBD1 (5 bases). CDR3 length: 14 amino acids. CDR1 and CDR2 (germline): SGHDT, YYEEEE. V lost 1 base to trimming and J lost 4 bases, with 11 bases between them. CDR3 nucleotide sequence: TGTGCCAGCAGCTTGTTCCAGGGAGGCACTGAAGCTTTCTTT. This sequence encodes CASSLFQGGTEAFF.

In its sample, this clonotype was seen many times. CDR3 bases: TGCGCCAGCAGCCAGCAAAATCGGCCGGGTGCGCCCCAGCATTTT. Translating gives CASSQQNRPGAPQHF. This chain joins TRBV4-3 and TRBJ1-5, with D unresolved. CDR1 and CDR2 from the germline V gene are LGHNA and YSLEER. The V gene lost 3 bases and the J gene lost 9 bases, with 18 bases spanning the gap. This CDR3 contains 15 residues.